The 9 T cell receptor beta chains below all came from one sample that was sequenced in a study of T-cell reconstitution after alpha-beta-depleted transplantation in children. Preparing the TCRbeta library involved the use of unique molecular identifiers. TCRdb re-analysed the PCR reads in MiXCR, keeping a single row per CDR3 protein. This sample has a few hundred thousand distinct CDR3 sequences, with about 17% found just once. Specimen: PBMCs from the stem cell graft donor, collected from the stem cell graft. These receptors came from a human donor who donated a stem cell graft to a child with acute lymphoblastic leukemia.

V and J are TRBV18 and TRBJ2-1; D is ambiguous. Trimming removed 3 bases from V and 8 bases from J, with 5 bases in between. CDR1 is KGHSH, CDR2 LQKENI, per germline. The CDR3 has 11 residues. The CDR3 loop reads CASSPKYEQFF. The CDR3 DNA sequence: TGTGCCAGCTCACCTAAGTATGAGCAGTTCTTC.

This clonotype has just a few counts. The chain employs TRBV12-3 or TRBV12-4 and TRBJ1-5, with D perhaps TRBD1 (5 bases). Trimming cost V 6 bases and J 7 bases, with 10 bases left between them. The CDR3 is made up of 12 amino acids. CDR3 amino acids: CASSSRGQPQHF. CDR3 in DNA: TGTGCCAGCAGCTCTAGGGGACAGCCCCAGCATTTT.

The chain employs TRBV7-3 and TRBJ2-3; TRBD2 matches at 7 bases. Germline V CDR1 and CDR2: SGHTA, FQGTGA. The V segment lost 4 bases and the J segment 1 base; nucleotides outside the gene matches: 5. The CDR3 runs 15 residues. The CDR3 region is CASSWGGPCTDTQYF. The CDR3 DNA is TGTGCCAGCAGCTGGGGGGGTCCTTGCACAGATACGCAGTATTTT.

This chain links TRBV7-2 with TRBJ2-1; a possible D gene is TRBD2 (6 bases). Germline assignment: CDR1 SGHTA and CDR2 FQGNSA. CDR3 length equals 15 residues. Trimming took 3 bases from V and 8 from J, leaving 17 bases between them. CDR3 in DNA: TGTGCCAGCAGCTTGGGGGGAGGCTTTTTGGATGAGCAGTTCTTC. It translates to CASSLGGGFLDEQFF.

J is TRBJ2-3 and V is TRBV7-2, with 13 bases lining up with TRBD2. Germline V gives CDR1 SGHTA, CDR2 FQGNSA. With 6 bases clipped from V and 10 bases from J, the junction kept 13 bases outside the gene matches. The CDR3 runs 16 residues. CDR3 loop: CASRLLAGGPPGAQYF. CDR3 nucleotides: TGTGCCAGCAGATTACTAGCGGGAGGGCCCCCGGGAGCGCAGTATTTT.

Notes on this clonotype: An end of the junction does not agree with germline; a read error may underlie this. The rearrangement links TRBV7-9 to TRBJ2-2; D may match TRBD1 or TRBD2 (5 bases each). The germline V gene has CDR1 SEHNR and CDR2 FQNEAQ (reference sequence). This CDR3 has 14 residues. The CDR3 region is CASSPGTSPGDLFF. The CDR3 DNA follows: TGTGCCAGCAGCCCTGGGACCTCCCCCGGGGACCTGTTTTTT.

The chain joins TRBV12-3 or TRBV12-4 to TRBJ1-1, with 7 bases aligning to TRBD1. This CDR3 has 15 residues. V lost 7 bases to trimming and J lost 0 bases; unmatched junction nucleotides: 8. The CDR3 loop reads CASNAQGNLNTEAFF. As DNA, the CDR3 is TGTGCCAGCAACGCACAGGGGAACTTGAACACTGAAGCTTTCTTT.

V and J are TRBV20-1 and TRBJ1-5; 7 bases line up with TRBD1. The CDR3 sequence is 16 residues long. V lost 1 base, J lost 0 bases, and 6 bases stayed unmatched. Germline V lookup: CDR1 DFQATT, CDR2 SNEGSKA (reference sequence). This CDR3 is CSARATGASSNQPQHF. CDR3 sequence (DNA): TGCAGTGCTAGAGCCACAGGGGCGAGTAGCAATCAGCCCCAGCATTTT.

The gene calls are TRBV2 and TRBJ1-6, with 7 bases fitting TRBD1. Germline V gene sequence: CDR1 SNHLY, CDR2 FYNNEI. The CDR3 is 16 amino acids. The V segment lost 8 bases and the J segment 10 bases; nucleotides outside the gene matches: 17. As DNA, the CDR3 is TGTGCCAGCGGGGTCCGGGTAGACAGGGCCCGGTCACCCCTCCACTTT. Translating gives CASGVRVDRARSPLHF.